This entry features one T cell receptor beta chain sequence. This clone was recorded once. The antigen it binds to is not known. No qualities accompany the bases; no much larger clone lies one base away. CDR3 length: 15 amino acids, cysteine to phenylalanine. Here the CDR3 DNA is all that survives: 45 bases in frame from base 1. For CDR1 and CDR2, the germline V gene lists MNHEY and SVGEGT. The junction carries 15 bases between V and J, which are trimmed by 2 bases and 7 bases respectively. This sample stems from a study of blood T cell repertoires in COVID-19 (dated by TCRdb to about 2020). Describing the broader study: Samples covering the acute and convalescent phases of COVID-19 were provided by collaborators in the United States, Italy and Spain. The samples were drawn from two sources: the first 160 participants of the ongoing ImmuneRACE study, and 950 to 1,500 subjects contributed by 6 global collaborators. The dataset comprised deeply sampled blood TCRbeta repertoires from subjects exposed to, actively infected with, or recovered from COVID-19. The repertoires were made available in a free public database intended to serve as a resource for research on the immune response to SARS-CoV-2. HLA class I and class II types, where available, came from metadata supplied by the sample provider rather than from assay-based typing. The prospective study material was composed of cDNA or gDNA derived from T cells, B-cell-depleted T cells, or PBMCs. A de-identified subject ID, COVID-19 status, age in years and sex were almost always included in the sample metadata. Summary of the overall study and its limitations: The amount of clinical and demographic metadata varied by source and participant and was provided uncurated.

The immunoSEQ Assay, a bias-controlled multiplex PCR, was used to amplify TCRbeta CDR3 regions from genomic DNA. The study's processing was this. Nucleated cell counts per sample were estimated from amplification of reference gene primers within the assay. To quantify the absolute abundance of each unique TCRbeta CDR3 rearrangement, sequence reads were collapsed and filtered. For each sample, productive Simpson clonality was calculated as the square root of Simpson's diversity index over productive rearrangements. Sourced from immuneACCESS, this table was stored by TCRdb with only in-frame sequences that have V and J called. A share of the clones is absent; for the studies checked, an unresolved V gene accounts for under half, and the remainder has no known explanation. The V and J calls and clone size are taken from that table; D and trimming were inferred from the DNA. For this sample the table gives roughly 34,000 clones, of which 88% were detected only once. More than 20% of the sample is in the top ten clones.

The collaborating institutions used their own protocols to collect whole blood in K2EDTA tubes. For TCRbeta analysis, collaborator samples were shipped as frozen whole blood, as isolated PBMCs, or as DNA extracted from either sample type. The sequence joins TRBV6-2 or TRBV6-3 to TRBJ2-1, with TRBD1 tentatively as D gene (7 bases match). This TCR came from a woman of 80 years or more with active or convalescent COVID-19. Sequencing input: peripheral blood. The CDR3 loop reads CASSYHRQGGNEQFF. The DNA sequence reads TGTGCCAGCAGTTACCACAGACAGGGAGGTAATGAGCAGTTCTTC.